This T cell receptor beta chain stems from a study of control samples from healthy donors and cancer patients. This clone has just one count. The length of the CDR3 is 15 residues. The V and J ends lost 3 bases and 0 bases respectively, with 9 bases between them. CDR1 LNHDA and CDR2 SQIVND come from the germline V gene (reference sequence). Measured with immunoSEQ multiplex PCR; TCRdb has only the in-frame clones, and not every one. The sample includes 150,000 to 200,000 clones, roughly 94% seen only once; the top ten take over 1.3%. The receptor was derived from a woman in her late teens or twenties in good health. This sequence joins TRBV19 and TRBJ1-3; D ambiguous. The sample taken for sequencing was blood. Written as DNA, the CDR3 is TGTGCCAGTAGTATCCCCGGCTTCTCTGGAAACACCATATATTTT. Its translation: CASSIPGFSGNTIYF.